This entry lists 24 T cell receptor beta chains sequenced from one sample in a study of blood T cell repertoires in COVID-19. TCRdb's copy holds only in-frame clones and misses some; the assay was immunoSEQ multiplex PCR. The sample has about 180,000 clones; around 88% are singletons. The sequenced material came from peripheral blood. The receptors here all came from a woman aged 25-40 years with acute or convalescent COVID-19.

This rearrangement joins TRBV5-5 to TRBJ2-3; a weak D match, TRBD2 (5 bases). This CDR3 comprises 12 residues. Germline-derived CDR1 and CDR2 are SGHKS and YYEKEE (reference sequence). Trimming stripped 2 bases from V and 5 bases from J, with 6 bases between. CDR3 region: CASSFGEDTQYF. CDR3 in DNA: TGTGCCAGCAGCTTCGGGGAAGATACGCAGTATTTT.

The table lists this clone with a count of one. CDR3 residues: CAIASTSGVQYF. The CDR3 bases are TGTGCCATCGCGTCCACTAGCGGCGTCCAGTACTTC. V usage is TRBV10-3 and J usage is TRBJ2-7; 8 bases fit TRBD2. This CDR3 is built from 12 residues. Germline CDR1 reads ENHRY; CDR2 reads SYGVKD. J was trimmed by 10 bases and V by 8 bases; bases with no gene match: 10.

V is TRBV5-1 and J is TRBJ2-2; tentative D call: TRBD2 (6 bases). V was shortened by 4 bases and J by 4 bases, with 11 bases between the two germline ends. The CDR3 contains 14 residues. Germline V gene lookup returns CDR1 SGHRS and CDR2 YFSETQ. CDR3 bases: TGCGCCAGCAGCCGCGGGACGGGCACCGGGGAGCTGTTTTTT. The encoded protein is CASSRGTGTGELFF.

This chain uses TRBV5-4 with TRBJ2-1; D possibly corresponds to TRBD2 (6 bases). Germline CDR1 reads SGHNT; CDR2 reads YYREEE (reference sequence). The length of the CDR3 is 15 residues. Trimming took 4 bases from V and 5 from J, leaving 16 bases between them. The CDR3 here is CASSPAGGRNNEQFF. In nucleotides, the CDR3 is TGTGCCAGCAGCCCGGCCGGGGGTCGCAACAATGAGCAGTTCTTC. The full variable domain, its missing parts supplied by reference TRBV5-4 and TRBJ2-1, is ETGVTQSPTHLIKTRGQQVTLRCSSQSGHNTVSWYQQALGQGPQFIFQYYREEENGRGNFPPRFSGLQFPNYSSELNVNALELDDSALYLCASSPAGGRNNEQFFGPGTRLTVL.

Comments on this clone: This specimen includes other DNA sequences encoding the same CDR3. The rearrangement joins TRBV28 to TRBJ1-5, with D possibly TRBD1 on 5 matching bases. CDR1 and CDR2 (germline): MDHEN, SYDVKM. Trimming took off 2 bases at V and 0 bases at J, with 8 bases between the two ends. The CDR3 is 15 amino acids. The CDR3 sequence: CASSLGGNSNQPQHF. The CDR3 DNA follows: TGTGCCAGCAGTTTAGGGGGGAATAGCAATCAGCCCCAGCATTTT.

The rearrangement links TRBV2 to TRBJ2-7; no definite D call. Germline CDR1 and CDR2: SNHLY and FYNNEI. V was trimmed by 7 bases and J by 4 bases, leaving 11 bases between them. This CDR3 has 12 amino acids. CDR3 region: CASNRVRYEQYF. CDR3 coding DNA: TGTGCCAGCAACCGGGTGCGGTACGAGCAGTACTTC.

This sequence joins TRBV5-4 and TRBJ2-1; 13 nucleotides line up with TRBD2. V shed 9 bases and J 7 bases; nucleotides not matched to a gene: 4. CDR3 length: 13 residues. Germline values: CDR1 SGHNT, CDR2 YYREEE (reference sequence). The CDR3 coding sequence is TGTGCCAAAGGGACTAGCGGGAATAATGAGCAGTTCTTC. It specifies CAKGTSGNNEQFF.

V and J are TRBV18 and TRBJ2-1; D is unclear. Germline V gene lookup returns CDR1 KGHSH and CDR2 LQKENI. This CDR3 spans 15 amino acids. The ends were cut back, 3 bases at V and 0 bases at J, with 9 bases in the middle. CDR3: CASSPGLSSYNEQFF. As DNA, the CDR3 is TGTGCCAGCTCACCGGGCCTCAGCTCCTACAATGAGCAGTTCTTC.

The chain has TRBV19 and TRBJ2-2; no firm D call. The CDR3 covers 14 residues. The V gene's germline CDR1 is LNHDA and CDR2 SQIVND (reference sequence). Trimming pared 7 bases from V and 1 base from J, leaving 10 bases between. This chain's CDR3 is CASTPILNTGELFF. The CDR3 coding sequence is TGTGCCAGTACCCCTATTCTGAACACCGGGGAGCTGTTTTTT.

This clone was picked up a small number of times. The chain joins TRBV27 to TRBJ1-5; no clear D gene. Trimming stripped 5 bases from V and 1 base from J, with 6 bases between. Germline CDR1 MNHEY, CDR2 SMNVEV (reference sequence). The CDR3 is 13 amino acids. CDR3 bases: TGTGCCAGCAGTGCTAAAAGCAATCAGCCCCAGCATTTT. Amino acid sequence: CASSAKSNQPQHF.

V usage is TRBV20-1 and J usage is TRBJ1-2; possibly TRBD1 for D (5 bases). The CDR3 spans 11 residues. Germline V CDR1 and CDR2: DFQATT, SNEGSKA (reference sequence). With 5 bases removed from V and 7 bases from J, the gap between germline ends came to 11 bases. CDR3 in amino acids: CSALAGGGYTF. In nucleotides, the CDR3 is TGCAGTGCTCTGGCGGGGGGTGGCTACACCTTC.

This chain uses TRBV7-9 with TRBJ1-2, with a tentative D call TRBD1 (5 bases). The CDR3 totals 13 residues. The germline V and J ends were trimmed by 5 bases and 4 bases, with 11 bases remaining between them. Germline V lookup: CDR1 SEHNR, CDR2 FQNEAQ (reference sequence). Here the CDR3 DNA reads TGTGCCAGCAGCGCTGGACAAGGCTATGGCTACACCTTC. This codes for CASSAGQGYGYTF.

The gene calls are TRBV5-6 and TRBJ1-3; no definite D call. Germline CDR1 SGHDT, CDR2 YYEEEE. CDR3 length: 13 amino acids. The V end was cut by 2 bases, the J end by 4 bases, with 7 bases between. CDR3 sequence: CASSFSSGNTIYF. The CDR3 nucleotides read TGTGCCAGCAGCTTTAGTTCCGGAAACACCATATATTTT.

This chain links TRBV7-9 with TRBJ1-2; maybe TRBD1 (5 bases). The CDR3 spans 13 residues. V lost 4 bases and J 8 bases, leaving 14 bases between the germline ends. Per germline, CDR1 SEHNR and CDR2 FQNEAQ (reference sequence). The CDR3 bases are TGTGCCAGCAGCTACGGGTCAGGGCCCGGCTACACCTTC. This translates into CASSYGSGPGYTF.

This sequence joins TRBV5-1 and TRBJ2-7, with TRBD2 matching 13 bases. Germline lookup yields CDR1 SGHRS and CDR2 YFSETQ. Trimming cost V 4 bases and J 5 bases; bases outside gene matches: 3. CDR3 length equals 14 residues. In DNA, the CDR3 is TGCGCCAGCAGCCAGGGGACTAGCGGGAACGAGCAGTACTTC. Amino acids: CASSQGTSGNEQYF.

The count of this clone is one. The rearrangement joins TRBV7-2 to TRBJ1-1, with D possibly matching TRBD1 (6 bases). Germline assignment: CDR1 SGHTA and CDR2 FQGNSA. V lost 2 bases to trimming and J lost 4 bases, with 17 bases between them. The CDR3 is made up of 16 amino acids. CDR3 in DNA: TGTGCCAGCAGCTTAATGTCTCCAGGGGCGGGCACTGAAGCTTTCTTT. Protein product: CASSLMSPGAGTEAFF.

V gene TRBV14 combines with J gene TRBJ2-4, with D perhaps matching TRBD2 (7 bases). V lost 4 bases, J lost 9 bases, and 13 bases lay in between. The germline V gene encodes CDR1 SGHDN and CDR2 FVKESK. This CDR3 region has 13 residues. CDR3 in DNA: TGTGCCAGCAGCCCAACGGCGGGGGCCATTCAGTACTTC. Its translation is CASSPTAGAIQYF.

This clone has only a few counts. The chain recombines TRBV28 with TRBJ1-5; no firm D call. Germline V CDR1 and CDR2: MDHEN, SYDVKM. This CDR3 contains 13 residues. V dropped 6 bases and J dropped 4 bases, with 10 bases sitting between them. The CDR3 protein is CASSHRTNQPQHF. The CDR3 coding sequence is TGTGCCAGCAGCCATAGGACTAATCAGCCCCAGCATTTT.

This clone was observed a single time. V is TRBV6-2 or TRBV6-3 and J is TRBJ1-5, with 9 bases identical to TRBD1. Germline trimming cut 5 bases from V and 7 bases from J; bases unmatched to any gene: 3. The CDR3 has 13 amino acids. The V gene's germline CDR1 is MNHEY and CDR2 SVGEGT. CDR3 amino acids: CASSATGGQPQHF. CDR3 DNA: TGTGCCAGCAGTGCAACAGGGGGCCAGCCCCAGCATTTT.

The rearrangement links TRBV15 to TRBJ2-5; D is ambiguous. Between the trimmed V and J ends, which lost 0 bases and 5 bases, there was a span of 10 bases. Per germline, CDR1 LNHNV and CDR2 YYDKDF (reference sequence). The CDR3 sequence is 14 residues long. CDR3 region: CATSRDQVQETQYF. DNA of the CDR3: TGTGCCACCAGCAGAGATCAAGTCCAGGAGACCCAGTACTTC.

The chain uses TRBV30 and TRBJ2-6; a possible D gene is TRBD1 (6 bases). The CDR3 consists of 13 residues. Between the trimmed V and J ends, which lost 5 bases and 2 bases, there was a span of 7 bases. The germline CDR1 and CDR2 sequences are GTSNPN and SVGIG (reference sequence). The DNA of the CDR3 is TGTGCCTGGGGGACACCTGGGGCCAACGTCCTGACTTTC. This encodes CAWGTPGANVLTF.

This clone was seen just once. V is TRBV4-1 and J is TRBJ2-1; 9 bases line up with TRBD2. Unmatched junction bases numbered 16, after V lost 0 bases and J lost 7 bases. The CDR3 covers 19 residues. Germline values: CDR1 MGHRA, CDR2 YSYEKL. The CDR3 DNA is TGCGCCAGCAGCCAAGATGTAGACGTTAGCGGGAGCCTGAGGAATGAGCAGTTCTTC. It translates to CASSQDVDVSGSLRNEQFF.

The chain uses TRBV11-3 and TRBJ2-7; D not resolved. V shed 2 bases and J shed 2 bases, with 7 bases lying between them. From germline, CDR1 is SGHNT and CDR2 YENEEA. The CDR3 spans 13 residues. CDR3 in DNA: TGTGCCAGCAGCTTACAAAACACCTACGAGCAGTACTTC. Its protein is CASSLQNTYEQYF.

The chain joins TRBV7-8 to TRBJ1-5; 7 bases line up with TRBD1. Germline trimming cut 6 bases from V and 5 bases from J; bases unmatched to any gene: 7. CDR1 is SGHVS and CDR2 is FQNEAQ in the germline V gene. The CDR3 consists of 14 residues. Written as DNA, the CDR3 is TGTGCCAGCAGTCGACAGGGATGGGATCAGCCCCAGCATTTT. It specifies CASSRQGWDQPQHF.